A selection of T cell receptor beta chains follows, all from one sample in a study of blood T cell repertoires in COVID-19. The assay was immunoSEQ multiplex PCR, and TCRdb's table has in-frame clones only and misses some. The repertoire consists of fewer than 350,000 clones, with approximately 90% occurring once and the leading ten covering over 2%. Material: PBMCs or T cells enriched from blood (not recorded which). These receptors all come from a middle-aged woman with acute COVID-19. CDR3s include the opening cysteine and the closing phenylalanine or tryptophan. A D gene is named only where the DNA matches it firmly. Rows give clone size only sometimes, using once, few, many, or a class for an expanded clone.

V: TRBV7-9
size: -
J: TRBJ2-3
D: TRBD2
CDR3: CASSRLAGVTDTQYF
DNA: TGTGCCAGCAGCCGACTAGCGGGAGTCACAGATACGCAGTATTTT

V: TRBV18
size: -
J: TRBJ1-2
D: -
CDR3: CISGVKPNYGYTF
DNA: TGTATTTCAGGGGTTAAGCCTAACTATGGCTACACCTTC

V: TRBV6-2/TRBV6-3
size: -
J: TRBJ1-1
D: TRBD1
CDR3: CASSPLTGSLNTEAFF
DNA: TGTGCCAGCAGCCCTCTGACAGGGTCCTTGAACACTGAAGCTTTCTTT

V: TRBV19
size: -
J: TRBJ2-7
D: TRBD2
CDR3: CASSTLLAGVREQYF
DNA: TGTGCCAGTAGTACTCTACTAGCGGGAGTTCGCGAGCAGTACTTC

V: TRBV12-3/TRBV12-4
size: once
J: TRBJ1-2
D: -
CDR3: CASSRDYGYTF
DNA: TGTGCCAGCAGCCGAGATTATGGCTACACCTTC

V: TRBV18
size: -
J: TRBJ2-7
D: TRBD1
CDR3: CASSHGQGSYEQYF
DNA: TGTGCCAGCTCACACGGACAGGGCTCCTACGAGCAGTACTTC

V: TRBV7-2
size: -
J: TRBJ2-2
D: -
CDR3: CASSLVAARTGELFF
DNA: TGTGCCAGCAGCTTAGTGGCGGCTCGCACCGGGGAGCTGTTTTTT

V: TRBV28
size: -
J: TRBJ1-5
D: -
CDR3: CASSPGGNQPQHF
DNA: TGTGCCAGCAGCCCGGGGGGTAATCAGCCCCAGCATTTT

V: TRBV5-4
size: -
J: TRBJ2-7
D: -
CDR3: CASSTGTGNRATEQYF
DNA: TGTGCCAGCAGCACGGGGACGGGCAACAGGGCTACCGAGCAGTACTTC

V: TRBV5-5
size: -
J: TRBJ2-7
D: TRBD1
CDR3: CASSSQGSVTYEQYF
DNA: TGTGCCAGCAGTTCACAGGGGTCCGTGACCTACGAGCAGTACTTC

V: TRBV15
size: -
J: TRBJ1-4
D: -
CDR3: CATSSGSATNEKLFF
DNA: TGTGCCACCAGCAGTGGGAGTGCAACTAATGAAAAACTGTTTTTT

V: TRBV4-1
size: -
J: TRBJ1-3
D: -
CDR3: CASSQDGGGSGNTIYF
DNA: TGCGCCAGCAGCCAAGATGGCGGAGGCTCTGGAAACACCATATATTTT

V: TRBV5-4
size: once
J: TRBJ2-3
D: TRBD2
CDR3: CASSPGLAGGPSTDTQYF
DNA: TGTGCCAGCAGCCCGGGACTAGCGGGGGGGCCTAGCACAGATACGCAGTATTTT

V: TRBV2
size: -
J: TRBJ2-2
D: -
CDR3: CASGLAPNTGELFF
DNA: TGTGCCAGCGGGCTAGCGCCGAACACCGGGGAGCTGTTTTTT

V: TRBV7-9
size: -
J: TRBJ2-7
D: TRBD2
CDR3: CASSLQSGETPYEQYF
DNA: TGTGCCAGCAGCTTGCAAAGCGGGGAGACTCCCTACGAGCAGTACTTC

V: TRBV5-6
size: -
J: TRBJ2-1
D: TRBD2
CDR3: CASSSIPGTSLLEQFF
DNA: TGTGCCAGCAGCTCTATCCCCGGGACTAGCCTCCTCGAGCAGTTCTTC

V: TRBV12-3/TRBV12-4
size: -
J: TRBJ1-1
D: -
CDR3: CASTTTPGLEAFF
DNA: TGTGCCAGCACCACCACCCCGGGACTTGAAGCTTTCTTT

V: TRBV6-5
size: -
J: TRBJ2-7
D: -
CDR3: CASSYLQGVGNEQYF
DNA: TGTGCCAGCAGTTACCTCCAGGGCGTTGGTAACGAGCAGTACTTC

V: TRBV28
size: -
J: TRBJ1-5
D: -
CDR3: CASSLEGTSNQPQHF
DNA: TGTGCCAGCAGTTTAGAGGGAACGAGCAATCAGCCCCAGCATTTT

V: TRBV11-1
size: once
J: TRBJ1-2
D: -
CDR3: CASSLSGDYGYTF
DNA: TGTGCCAGCAGCTTATCAGGGGACTATGGCTACACCTTC

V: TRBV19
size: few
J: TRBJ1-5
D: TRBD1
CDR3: CASSMGTGGDQPQHF
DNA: TGTGCCAGTAGTATGGGGACAGGGGGCGATCAGCCCCAGCATTTT

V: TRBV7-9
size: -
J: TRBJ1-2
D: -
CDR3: CASSLRAGEYGYTF
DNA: TGTGCCAGCAGCTTAAGGGCAGGGGAGTATGGCTACACCTTC

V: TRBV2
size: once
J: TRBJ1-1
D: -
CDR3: CASVPSGPMNTEAFF
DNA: TGTGCCAGCGTTCCATCAGGCCCCATGAACACTGAAGCTTTCTTT

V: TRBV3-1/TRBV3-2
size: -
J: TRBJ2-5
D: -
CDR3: CASSQAGVETQYF
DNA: TGTGCCAGCAGCCAAGCGGGGGTCGAGACCCAGTACTTC

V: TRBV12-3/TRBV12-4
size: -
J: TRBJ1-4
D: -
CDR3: CASSPDREKLFF
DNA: TGTGCCAGCAGCCCCGACAGGGAAAAACTGTTTTTT

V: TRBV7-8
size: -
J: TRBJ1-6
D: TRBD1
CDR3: CASSRRDSSYNSPLHF
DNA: TGTGCCAGCAGTAGAAGGGACAGCTCCTATAATTCACCCCTCCACTTT

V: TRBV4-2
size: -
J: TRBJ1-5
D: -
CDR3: CASSQVETGNQPQHF
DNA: TGTGCCAGCAGCCAAGTCGAAACGGGAAATCAGCCCCAGCATTTT